This T cell receptor (beta chain) was identified in a study of CD8 T cells in Susac syndrome. Study as a whole: The sequenced Susac syndrome patients included 5 or 6 who had clinically active disease and roughly eight who were in remission.

RNA in amounts of about 0.5 to 1 ug was reverse transcribed with random hexamers. Amplification of the TCR beta CDR3 was carried out by immunoSEQ multiplex PCR, which spanned a total of 54 Vbeta and 13 Jbeta segments. TCRdb passed the immunoSEQ multiplex PCR reads through MiXCR, listing each CDR3 protein once. The sample has tens of thousands of distinct CDR3 sequences; more than 85% are singletons. With 10 bases removed from V and 6 bases from J, the gap between germline ends came to 15 bases. The CDR3 runs 13 residues. Germline values: CDR1 LNHDA, CDR2 SQIVND (reference sequence). Findings and caveats of the study: CD8+ clonal expansion in Susac was maximal in TEMRA cells and in active patients. Within total CD8+ repertoires, around 15 Susac-specific public clones were found, and within CD8+ TEMRA repertoires, several.

To note about this clonotype: Its specificity is not known.

The sample taken for sequencing was CD8+ T cells from PBMCs. The receptor was derived from a human donor with Susac syndrome. This chain links TRBV19 with TRBJ2-2; D might be TRBD1 (5 bases). CDR3 sequence reads: CATLDIFAGELFF. The CDR3 nucleotides are TGTGCCACCCTGGACATATTCGCCGGGGAGCTGTTTTTT.